The next 17 T cell receptor beta chains were all read from a single sample in a study of T cell changes during pregnancy in multiple sclerosis (dated by TCRdb to the late 2010s). Library preparation employed the immunoSEQ multiplex PCR assay. The source is immuneACCESS, and TCRdb retained only in-frame sequences with V and J called. Part of the clones is not carried over; for the studies checked, unresolved V genes explain less than half of this, and the remainder is unexplained. The sample records approximately 97,000 clones, 90% of which are singletons. Just over 0.75% of the sample is in the top ten clones. Sequencing was performed on peripheral blood, taken in the second trimester of pregnancy. These receptors originate from a female donor in good health, enrolled as a control in a pregnancy study.

The chain couples TRBV5-6 to TRBJ2-7; D remains ambiguous. Germline CDR1 SGHDT, CDR2 YYEEEE. The V and J ends lost 4 bases and 2 bases respectively, with 7 bases between them. The CDR3 extends over 12 amino acids. CDR3: CASSRLTYEQYF. The CDR3 DNA follows: TGTGCCAGCAGCCGACTCACCTACGAGCAGTACTTC.

The chain employs TRBV9 and TRBJ1-2, with a tentative D call TRBD1 (5 bases). The CDR3 totals 14 residues. Deletions cut 0 bases from V and 4 bases from J, with 10 bases between. Germline CDR1 SGDLS, CDR2 YYNGEE. The DNA of the CDR3 is TGTGCCAGCAGCGTAGTCAGGGATAGCTATGGCTACACCTTC. Encoded protein: CASSVVRDSYGYTF.

This clone has just one count. The CDR3 reads CASSVAPGVGGDTQYF. DNA of the CDR3: TGTGCCAGCAGCGTAGCACCGGGAGTTGGGGGAGATACGCAGTATTTT. The chain employs TRBV9 and TRBJ2-3, with D perhaps TRBD2 (6 bases). The V gene lost 0 bases and the J gene lost 5 bases, with 16 bases spanning the gap. The CDR3 is 16 residues long. Germline-derived CDR1 and CDR2 are SGDLS and YYNGEE.

This chain's CDR3 is CASSARGGGLGEKLFF. In DNA, the CDR3 is TGTGCCAGCAGCGCCCGGGGTGGGGGACTCGGGGAAAAACTGTTTTTT. The rearrangement joins TRBV9 to TRBJ1-4; D perhaps matches TRBD1 (5 bases). The CDR3 covers 16 residues. Germline V gene sequence: CDR1 SGDLS, CDR2 YYNGEE. The V and J ends lost 3 bases and 8 bases respectively, with 20 bases between them.

The count of this clone is one. This chain uses TRBV19 with TRBJ1-1; TRBD1 aligns across 7 bases. V lost 5 bases, J lost 6 bases, and 15 bases stayed unmatched. This CDR3 comprises 16 residues. In germline, CDR1 is LNHDA, CDR2 SQIVND (reference sequence). CDR3 sequence (DNA): TGTGCCAGTAGTGTCGGACAGGAATTTTTTACTCCTGAAGCTTTCTTT. Protein product: CASSVGQEFFTPEAFF.

The V call is TRBV29-1, the J call TRBJ1-2; maybe TRBD1 (6 bases). With 6 bases removed from V and 3 bases from J, the gap between germline ends came to 11 bases. CDR1 is SQVTM and CDR2 is ANQGSEA in the germline V gene. The CDR3 is 12 amino acids. CDR3 sequence (DNA): TGCAGCGTGGAGGACAGCGACTATGGCTACACCTTC. Protein sequence: CSVEDSDYGYTF.

The J gene is TRBJ1-1, the V gene TRBV6-5; possible D gene TRBD1, 6 bases. CDR3 size: 15 residues. Germline V CDR1 and CDR2: MNHEY, SVGAGI. The V end was cut by 5 bases, the J end by 2 bases, with 15 bases between. This chain's CDR3 is CASSLARGHNTEAFF. The CDR3 DNA reads as TGTGCCAGCAGTCTAGCCAGGGGCCATAACACTGAAGCTTTCTTT.

The J gene is TRBJ1-3, the V gene TRBV13, with TRBD1 as a possible D gene (5 bases). The CDR3 is 14 residues long. Germline V gene lookup returns CDR1 PRHDT and CDR2 FYEKMQ (reference sequence). Trimming pared 3 bases from V and 3 bases from J, leaving 9 bases between. The CDR3: CASSFPQGGNTIYF. The DNA for the CDR3 is TGTGCCAGCAGCTTTCCCCAGGGTGGAAACACCATATATTTT.

The J gene is TRBJ2-3, the V gene TRBV11-3, with 8 bases aligning to TRBD1. V trimming: 5 bases; J trimming: 3 bases; junction bases outside the gene matches: 4. The germline CDR1 and CDR2 sequences are SGHNT and YENEEA. The CDR3 covers 14 residues. As DNA, the CDR3 is TGTGCCAGCAGCCCAAGGACAGGGACAGATACGCAGTATTTT. Translated, it gives CASSPRTGTDTQYF.

The gene calls are TRBV13 and TRBJ1-2; tentative D call: TRBD1 (6 bases). Deletions cut 1 base from V and 7 bases from J, with 22 bases between. This CDR3 comprises 17 residues. Germline values: CDR1 PRHDT, CDR2 FYEKMQ (reference sequence). The CDR3 sequence is CASSLVEGGARLVGYTF. CDR3 nucleotides: TGTGCCAGCAGCTTAGTAGAGGGGGGGGCGCGACTAGTTGGCTACACCTTC.

The chain uses TRBV5-6 and TRBJ2-1, with TRBD1 as a possible D gene (6 bases). CDR3 size: 18 residues. With 2 bases removed from V and 5 bases from J, the gap between germline ends came to 23 bases. Germline CDR1 and CDR2: SGHDT and YYEEEE. The CDR3 sequence is CASSFIVIRGTENNEQFF. CDR3 in DNA: TGTGCCAGCAGCTTCATTGTGATAAGGGGGACGGAGAACAATGAGCAGTTCTTC.

V usage is TRBV28 and J usage is TRBJ1-5; TRBD1 is a possible D gene (6 bases). Trimming took 3 bases from V and 9 from J, leaving 12 bases between them. Germline values: CDR1 MDHEN, CDR2 SYDVKM. The CDR3 length is 13 residues. CDR3 loop: CASSLGRGPPQHF. DNA for the CDR3: TGTGCCAGCAGTTTGGGCAGGGGACCGCCCCAGCATTTT.

V gene TRBV9 combines with J gene TRBJ2-3, with TRBD2 matching 16 bases. The CDR3 runs 17 residues. Germline CDR1 reads SGDLS; CDR2 reads YYNGEE. Trimming took 3 bases from V and 2 from J; bases not matched to a gene: 3. The CDR3 loop is CASSAGLAGGVTDTQYF. CDR3 DNA: TGTGCCAGCAGCGCGGGACTAGCGGGGGGGGTCACAGATACGCAGTATTTT.

The V and J genes are TRBV7-2 and TRBJ2-1, with D unclear. Trimming pared 2 bases from V and 10 bases from J, leaving 12 bases between. The CDR3 is made up of 13 amino acids. CDR1 and CDR2 from the germline V gene are SGHTA and FQGNSA. As DNA, the CDR3 is TGTGCCAGCAGCTTACCCTTTACTTACGAGCAGTTCTTC. It specifies CASSLPFTYEQFF.

The chain is built from TRBV9 and TRBJ2-3, with D uncertain. This CDR3 contains 13 residues. Germline CDR1 reads SGDLS; CDR2 reads YYNGEE. Trimming stripped 0 bases from V and 3 bases from J, with 5 bases between. The CDR3 here is CASSVVFTDTQYF. CDR3 DNA sequence: TGTGCCAGCAGCGTAGTCTTTACAGATACGCAGTATTTT.

CDR3 in DNA: TGTGCCAGCAGCTTAGGGGCTCCCCGCCAAGAGACCCAGTACTTC. It codes for CASSLGAPRQETQYF. The chain recombines TRBV7-2 with TRBJ2-5; D uncertain. Germline loops: CDR1 SGHTA, CDR2 FQGNSA. This CDR3 comprises 15 residues. With 1 base removed from V and 1 base from J, the gap between germline ends came to 10 bases.

The chain is built from TRBV5-6 and TRBJ2-1; 13 positions agree with TRBD2. The CDR3 extends over 17 amino acids. V lost 2 bases to trimming and J lost 5 bases; unmatched junction nucleotides: 7. CDR1 and CDR2 from the germline V gene are SGHDT and YYEEEE. The CDR3 DNA is TGTGCCAGCAGCTTCTCCGACGGGACTAGCGGGAACAATGAGCAGTTCTTC. It is translated as CASSFSDGTSGNNEQFF.